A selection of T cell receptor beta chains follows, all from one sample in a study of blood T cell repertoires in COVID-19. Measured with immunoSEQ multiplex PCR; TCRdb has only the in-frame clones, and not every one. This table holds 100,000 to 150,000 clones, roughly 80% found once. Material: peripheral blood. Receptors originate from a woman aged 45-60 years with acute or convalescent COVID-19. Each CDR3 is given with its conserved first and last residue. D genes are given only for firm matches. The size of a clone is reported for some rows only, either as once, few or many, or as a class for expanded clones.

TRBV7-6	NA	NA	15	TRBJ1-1	CASSLSRDSNTEAFF	TGTGCCAGCAGCTTATCCCGGGACTCGAACACTGAAGCTTTCTTT
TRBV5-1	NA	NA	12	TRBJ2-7	CASSSLGHEQYF	TGCGCCAGCAGCTCTCTGGGGCACGAGCAGTACTTC
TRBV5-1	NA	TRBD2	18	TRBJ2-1	CASSLAGSGRKNFNEQFF	TGCGCCAGCAGCTTGGCCGGTAGCGGGCGGAAAAACTTCAATGAGCAGTTCTTC
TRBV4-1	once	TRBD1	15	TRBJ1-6	CASSQGQGRYSPLHF	TGCGCCAGCAGCCAGGGACAGGGGCGCTATTCACCCCTCCACTTT
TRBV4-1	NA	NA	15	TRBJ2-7	CASSQASETRYEQYF	TGCGCCAGCAGCCAAGCGTCCGAAACTCGGTACGAGCAGTACTTC
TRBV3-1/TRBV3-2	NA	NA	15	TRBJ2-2	CASSQSGGNTGELFF	TGTGCCAGCAGCCAATCCGGGGGGAACACCGGGGAGCTGTTTTTT
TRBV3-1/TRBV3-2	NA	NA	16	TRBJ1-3	CASSPPPLHSGNTIYF	TGTGCCAGCAGCCCCCCTCCTTTACACTCTGGAAACACCATATATTTT
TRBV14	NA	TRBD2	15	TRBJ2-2	CASSQVRGETGELFF	TGTGCCAGCAGCCAAGTTCGGGGGGAGACCGGGGAGCTGTTTTTT
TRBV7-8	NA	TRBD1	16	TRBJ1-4	CASSSQGAQGYEKLFF	TGTGCCAGCAGCTCCCAGGGGGCGCAGGGATATGAAAAACTGTTTTTT
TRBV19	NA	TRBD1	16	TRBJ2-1	CASSMGTGGLSNEQFF	TGTGCCAGTAGTATGGGGACAGGGGGGCTTTCGAATGAGCAGTTCTTC
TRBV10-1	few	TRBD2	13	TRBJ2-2	CASQLALAGELFF	TGCGCCAGCCAACTAGCGCTTGCCGGGGAGCTGTTTTTT
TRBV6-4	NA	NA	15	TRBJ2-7	CASSPGGGRSDEQYF	TGTGCCAGCAGTCCAGGAGGGGGCAGGAGTGACGAGCAGTACTTC
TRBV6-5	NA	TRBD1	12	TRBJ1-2	CATDRDPDGYTF	TGTGCCACCGACAGGGACCCAGATGGCTACACCTTC
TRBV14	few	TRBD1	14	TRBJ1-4	CASSPGGANEKLFF	TGTGCCAGCAGCCCAGGGGGAGCTAATGAAAAACTGTTTTTT
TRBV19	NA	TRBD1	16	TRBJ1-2	CASSTKEDRVGYGYTF	TGTGCCAGTAGTACGAAAGAGGACAGGGTCGGCTATGGCTACACCTTC
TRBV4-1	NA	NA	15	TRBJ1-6	CASSQDGVSGSPLHF	TGCGCCAGCAGCCAAGACGGGGTTTCTGGGTCACCCCTCCACTTT
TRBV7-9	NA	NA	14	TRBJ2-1	CASSLKGGDNEQFF	TGTGCCAGCAGCTTAAAGGGGGGGGACAATGAGCAGTTCTTC
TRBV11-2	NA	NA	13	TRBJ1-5	CASSLDFNQPQHF	TGTGCCAGCAGCTTAGACTTTAATCAGCCCCAGCATTTT
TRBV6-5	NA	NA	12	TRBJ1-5	CASGGSNQPQHF	TGTGCCAGTGGCGGTAGCAATCAGCCCCAGCATTTT
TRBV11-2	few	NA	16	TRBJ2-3	CASSFRGGAGTDTQYF	TGTGCCAGCAGCTTCCGAGGGGGGGCGGGCACAGATACGCAGTATTTT
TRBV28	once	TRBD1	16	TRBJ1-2	CASRGQDGRGGDGYTF	TGTGCCAGCCGCGGACAGGACGGGAGGGGGGGTGATGGCTACACCTTC
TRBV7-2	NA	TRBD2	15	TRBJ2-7	CASSLGERGGSEQYF	TGTGCCAGCAGCTTAGGGGAGCGGGGAGGAAGCGAGCAGTACTTC
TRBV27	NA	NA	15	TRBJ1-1	CASSSYRVRGTEAFF	TGTGCCAGCAGTTCCTACAGGGTACGGGGCACTGAAGCTTTCTTT
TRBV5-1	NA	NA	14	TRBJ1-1	CASTIGASGTEAFF	TGCGCCAGCACCATAGGGGCCTCCGGCACTGAAGCTTTCTTT
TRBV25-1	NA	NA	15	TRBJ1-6	CASSAATQDNSPLHF	TGTGCCAGCAGTGCCGCGACACAAGACAATTCACCCCTCCACTTT
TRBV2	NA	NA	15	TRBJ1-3	CASTGTPHSGNTIYF	TGTGCCAGCACTGGGACACCCCACTCTGGAAACACCATATATTTT
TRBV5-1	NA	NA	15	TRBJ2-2	CASSSATANTGELFF	TGCGCCAGCAGCTCGGCGACAGCGAACACCGGGGAGCTGTTTTTT
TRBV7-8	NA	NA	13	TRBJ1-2	CASRLAGGYGYTF	TGTGCCAGCAGACTAGCAGGAGGGTATGGCTACACCTTC
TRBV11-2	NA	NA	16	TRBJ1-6	CASSLAQGSYNSPLHF	TGTGCCAGCAGCTTAGCACAGGGCTCCTATAATTCACCCCTCCACTTT
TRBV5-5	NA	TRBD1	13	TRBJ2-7	CASSYGTGVEQYF	TGTGCCAGCAGCTATGGGACAGGGGTTGAGCAGTACTTC
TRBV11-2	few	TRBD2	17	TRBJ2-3	CASSSILERGGTDTQYF	TGTGCCAGCAGCTCAATACTTGAGCGGGGGGGCACAGATACGCAGTATTTT
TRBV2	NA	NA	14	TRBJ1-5	CASYSGPGGQPQHF	TGTGCCAGCTATAGCGGGCCGGGGGGTCAGCCCCAGCATTTT
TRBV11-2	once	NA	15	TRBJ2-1	CASSLRESSYNEQFF	TGTGCCAGCAGCTTGAGGGAGAGCTCCTACAATGAGCAGTTCTTC
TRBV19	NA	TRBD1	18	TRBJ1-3	CATTPRDSRMFSGNTIYF	TGTGCCACTACTCCGAGGGACAGCCGAATGTTCTCTGGAAACACCATATATTTT
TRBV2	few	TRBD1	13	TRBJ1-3	CASSEDRGNTIYF	TGTGCCAGCAGTGAAGACAGGGGGAACACCATATATTTT
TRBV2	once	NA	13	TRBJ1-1	CASSNSENTEAFF	TGTGCCAGCAGTAATTCAGAGAACACTGAAGCTTTCTTT
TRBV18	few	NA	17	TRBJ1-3	CASSPRNTGGSGNTIYF	TGTGCCAGCTCACCTCGTAACACAGGTGGCTCTGGAAACACCATATATTTT
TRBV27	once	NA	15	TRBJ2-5	CASSLNARGQETQYF	TGTGCCAGCAGTTTAAACGCCAGAGGGCAAGAGACCCAGTACTTC
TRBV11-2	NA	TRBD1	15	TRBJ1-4	CASTPGGENAGKLFF	TGTGCCAGCACCCCAGGGGGCGAAAACGCTGGAAAACTGTTTTTT
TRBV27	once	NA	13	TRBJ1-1	CASSLDKNTEAFF	TGTGCCAGCAGTTTGGACAAGAACACTGAAGCTTTCTTT
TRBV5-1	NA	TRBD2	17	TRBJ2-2	CASSLVVAGGPSGELFF	TGCGCCAGCAGCTTGGTAGTAGCGGGGGGCCCTTCCGGGGAGCTGTTTTTT
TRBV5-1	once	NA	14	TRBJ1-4	CASSPGGAGEKLFF	TGCGCCAGCAGCCCCGGGGGGGCGGGGGAAAAACTGTTTTTT
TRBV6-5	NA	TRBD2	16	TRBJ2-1	CASSYPTGGGYNEQFF	TGTGCCAGCAGTTACCCAACGGGCGGGGGTTACAATGAGCAGTTCTTC
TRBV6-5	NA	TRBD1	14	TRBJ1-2	CASRLGQSAHGYTF	TGTGCCAGCAGATTGGGACAGTCGGCTCATGGCTACACCTTC
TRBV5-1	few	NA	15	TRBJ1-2	CASSLEGGVSHGYTF	TGCGCCAGCAGCTTGGAAGGGGGAGTGAGTCATGGCTACACCTTC
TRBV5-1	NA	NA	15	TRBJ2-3	CASSLSEGPRDTQYF	TGCGCCAGCAGCTTAAGTGAGGGCCCTAGAGATACGCAGTATTTT
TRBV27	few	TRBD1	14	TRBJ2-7	CASSYGQVTGEQYF	TGTGCCAGCAGTTACGGACAGGTTACCGGAGAGCAGTACTTC
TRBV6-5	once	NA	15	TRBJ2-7	CASSYSARSSYEQYF	TGTGCCAGCAGTTACTCCGCCAGAAGCTCCTACGAGCAGTACTTC
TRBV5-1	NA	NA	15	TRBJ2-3	CASSPTPHSTDTQYF	TGCGCCAGCAGCCCTACTCCCCATTCCACAGATACGCAGTATTTT
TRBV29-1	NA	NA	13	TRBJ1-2	CSVVPQGSYGHTF	TGCAGCGTTGTCCCCCAGGGGAGCTATGGCCACACCTTC